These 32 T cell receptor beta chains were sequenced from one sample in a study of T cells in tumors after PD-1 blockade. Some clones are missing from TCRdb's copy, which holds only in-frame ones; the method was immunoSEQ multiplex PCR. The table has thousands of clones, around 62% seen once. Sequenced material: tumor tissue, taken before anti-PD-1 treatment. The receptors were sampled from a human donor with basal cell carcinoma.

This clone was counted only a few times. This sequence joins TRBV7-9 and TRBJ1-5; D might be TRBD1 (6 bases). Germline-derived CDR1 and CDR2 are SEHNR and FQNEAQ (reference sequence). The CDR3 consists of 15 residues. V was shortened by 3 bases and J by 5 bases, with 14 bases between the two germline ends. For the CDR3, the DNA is TGTGCCAGCAGCTTGATAGGGGGACGGGATCAGCCCCAGCATTTT. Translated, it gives CASSLIGGRDQPQHF. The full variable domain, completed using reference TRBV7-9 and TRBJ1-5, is DTGVSQNPRHKITKRGQNVTFRCDPISEHNRLYWYRQTLGQGPEFLTYFQNEAQLEKSRLLSDRFSAERPKGSFSTLEIQRTEQGDSAMYLCASSLIGGRDQPQHFGDGTRLSIL.

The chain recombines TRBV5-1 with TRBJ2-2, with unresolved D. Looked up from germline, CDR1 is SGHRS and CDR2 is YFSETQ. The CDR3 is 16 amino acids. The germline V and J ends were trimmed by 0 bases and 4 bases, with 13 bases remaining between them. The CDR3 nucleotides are TGCGCCAGCAGCTTGGGTAATTGGGTCTCCACCGGGGAGCTGTTTTTT. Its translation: CASSLGNWVSTGELFF.

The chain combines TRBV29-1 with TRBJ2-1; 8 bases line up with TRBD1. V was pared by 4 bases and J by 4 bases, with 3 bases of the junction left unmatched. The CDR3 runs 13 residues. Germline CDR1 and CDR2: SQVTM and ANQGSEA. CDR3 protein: CSVGTGGYNEQFF. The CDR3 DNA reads TGCAGCGTTGGTACAGGGGGTTACAATGAGCAGTTCTTC.

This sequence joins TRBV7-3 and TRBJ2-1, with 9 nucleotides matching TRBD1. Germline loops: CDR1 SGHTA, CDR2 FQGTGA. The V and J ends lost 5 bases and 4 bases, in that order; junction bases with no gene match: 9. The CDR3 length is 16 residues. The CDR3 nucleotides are TGTGCCAGCAGCGCCTCCGGGACAGGGCCATACAATGAGCAGTTCTTC. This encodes CASSASGTGPYNEQFF. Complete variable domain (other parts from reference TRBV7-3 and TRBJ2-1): GAGVSQTPSNKVTEKGKYVELRCDPISGHTALYWYRQSLGQGPEFLIYFQGTGAADDSGLPNDRFFAVRPEGSVSTLKIQRTERGDSAVYLCASSASGTGPYNEQFFGPGTRLTVL.

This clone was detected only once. The CDR3 nucleotides are TGTGCCAGCAGCTGGGACAGGCCGAATTCACCCCTCCACTTT. Translated, it gives CASSWDRPNSPLHF. The rearrangement links TRBV6-5 to TRBJ1-6; 8 positions match TRBD1. V shed 6 bases, J shed 7 bases, and the junction held 5 bases outside the gene matches. Germline V CDR1 and CDR2: MNHEY, SVGAGI. This CDR3 comprises 14 residues.

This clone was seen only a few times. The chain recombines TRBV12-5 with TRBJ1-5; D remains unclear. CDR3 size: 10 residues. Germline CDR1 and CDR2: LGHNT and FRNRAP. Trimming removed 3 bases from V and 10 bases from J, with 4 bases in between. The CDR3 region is CASGLSPQHF. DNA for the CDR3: TGTGCTAGTGGTTTAAGTCCCCAGCATTTT.

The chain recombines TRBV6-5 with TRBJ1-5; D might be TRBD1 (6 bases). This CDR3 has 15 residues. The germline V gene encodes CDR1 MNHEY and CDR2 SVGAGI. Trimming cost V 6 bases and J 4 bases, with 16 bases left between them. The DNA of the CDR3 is TGTGCCAGCAGAGGGGGGCAGGGGACTAATCAGCCCCAGCATTTT. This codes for CASRGGQGTNQPQHF.

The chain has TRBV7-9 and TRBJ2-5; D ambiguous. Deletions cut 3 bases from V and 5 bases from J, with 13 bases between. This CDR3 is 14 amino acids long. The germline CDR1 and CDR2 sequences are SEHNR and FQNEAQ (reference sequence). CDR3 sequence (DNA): TGTGCCAGCAGCTTTTGGGCCACCGCCGAGACCCAGTACTTC. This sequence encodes CASSFWATAETQYF.

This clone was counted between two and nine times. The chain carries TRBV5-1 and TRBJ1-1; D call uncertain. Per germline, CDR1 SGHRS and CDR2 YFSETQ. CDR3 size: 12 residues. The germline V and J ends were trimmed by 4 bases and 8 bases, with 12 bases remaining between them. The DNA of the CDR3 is TGCGCCAGCAGCCTCACTCCCTCGGAAGCTTTCTTT. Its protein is CASSLTPSEAFF.

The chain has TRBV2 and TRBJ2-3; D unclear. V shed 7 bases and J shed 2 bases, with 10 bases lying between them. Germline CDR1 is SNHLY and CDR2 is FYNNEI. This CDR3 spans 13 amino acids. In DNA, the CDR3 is TGTGCCAGCAACCAGGAGATCACAGATACGCAGTATTTT. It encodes CASNQEITDTQYF.

The CDR3 sequence is CAWMGQSREGYTF. The CDR3 nucleotides read TGTGCCTGGATGGGGCAGTCTCGAGAAGGCTACACCTTC. This sequence joins TRBV30 and TRBJ1-2; D possibly corresponds to TRBD1 (5 bases). The germline CDR1 and CDR2 sequences are GTSNPN and SVGIG (reference sequence). V gave up 4 bases and J gave up 8 bases, with 17 bases separating them. CDR3 length: 13 residues. Full variable domain (missing parts from reference TRBV30 and TRBJ1-2): SQTIHQWPATLVQPVGSPLSLECTVEGTSNPNLYWYRQAAGRGLQLLFYSVGIGQISSEVPQNLSASRPQDRQFILSSKKLLLSDSGFYLCAWMGQSREGYTFGSGTRLTVV.

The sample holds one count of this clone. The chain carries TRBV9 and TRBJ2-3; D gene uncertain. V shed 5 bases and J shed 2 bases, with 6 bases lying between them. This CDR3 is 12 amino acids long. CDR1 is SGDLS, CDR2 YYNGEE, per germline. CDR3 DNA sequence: TGTGCCAGCAGGAAAGTCACAGATACGCAGTATTTT. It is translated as CASRKVTDTQYF.

This CDR3 reads CSASAGDLVTSYF. CDR3 in DNA: TGCAGTGCTAGTGCCGGGGATTTGGTGACTAGCTACTTC. The chain links TRBV20-1 to TRBJ2-7; 7 bases agree with TRBD2. The trim removed 3 bases at V and 13 bases at J, leaving 15 bases unmatched. The germline V gene encodes CDR1 DFQATT and CDR2 SNEGSKA (reference sequence). The CDR3 runs 13 residues.

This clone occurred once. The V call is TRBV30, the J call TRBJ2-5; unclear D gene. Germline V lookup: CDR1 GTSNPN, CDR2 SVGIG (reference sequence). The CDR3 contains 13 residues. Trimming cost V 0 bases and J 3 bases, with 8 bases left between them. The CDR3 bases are TGTGCCTGGAGTGTCAGAGAGAAAGAGACCCAGTACTTC. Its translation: CAWSVREKETQYF.

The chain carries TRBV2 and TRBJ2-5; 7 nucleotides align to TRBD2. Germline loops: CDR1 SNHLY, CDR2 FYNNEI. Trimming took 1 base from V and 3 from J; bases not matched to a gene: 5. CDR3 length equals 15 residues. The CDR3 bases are TGTGCCAGCAGTGAAGTAGGGCGGGGGAAAGAGACCCAGTACTTC. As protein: CASSEVGRGKETQYF.

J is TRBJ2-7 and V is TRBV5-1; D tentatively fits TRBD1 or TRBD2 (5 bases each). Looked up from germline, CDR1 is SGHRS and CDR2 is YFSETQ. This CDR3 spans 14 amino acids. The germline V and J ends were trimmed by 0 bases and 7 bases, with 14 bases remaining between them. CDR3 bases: TGCGCCAGCAGCTTGGATTGGGGGACGGGGGAGCAGTACTTC. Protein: CASSLDWGTGEQYF.

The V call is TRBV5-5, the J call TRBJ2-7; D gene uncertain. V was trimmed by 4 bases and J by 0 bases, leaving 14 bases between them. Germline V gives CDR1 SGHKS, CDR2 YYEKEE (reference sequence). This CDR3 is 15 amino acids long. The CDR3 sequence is CASSPELGSSYEQYF. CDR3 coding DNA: TGTGCCAGCAGCCCGGAACTGGGCAGCTCCTACGAGCAGTACTTC.

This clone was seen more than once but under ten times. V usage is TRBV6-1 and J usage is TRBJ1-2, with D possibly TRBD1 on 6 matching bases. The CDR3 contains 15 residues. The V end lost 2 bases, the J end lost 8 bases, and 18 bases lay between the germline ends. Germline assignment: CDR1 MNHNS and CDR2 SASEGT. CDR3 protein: CASSETGGQGGGYTF. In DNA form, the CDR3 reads TGTGCCAGCAGTGAAACTGGGGGGCAGGGTGGCGGCTACACCTTC.

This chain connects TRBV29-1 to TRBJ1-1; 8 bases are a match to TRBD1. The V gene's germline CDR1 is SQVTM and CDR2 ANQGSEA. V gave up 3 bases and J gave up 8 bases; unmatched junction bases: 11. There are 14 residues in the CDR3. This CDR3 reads CSVEKFFGQGEAFF. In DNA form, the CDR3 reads TGCAGCGTTGAGAAGTTTTTTGGACAGGGAGAAGCTTTCTTT. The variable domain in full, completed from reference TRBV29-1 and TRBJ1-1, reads SAVISQKPSRDICQRGTSLTIQCQVDSQVTMMFWYRQQPGQSLTLIATANQGSEATYESGFVIDKFPISRPNLTFSTLTVSNMSPEDSSIYLCSVEKFFGQGEAFFGQGTRLTVV.

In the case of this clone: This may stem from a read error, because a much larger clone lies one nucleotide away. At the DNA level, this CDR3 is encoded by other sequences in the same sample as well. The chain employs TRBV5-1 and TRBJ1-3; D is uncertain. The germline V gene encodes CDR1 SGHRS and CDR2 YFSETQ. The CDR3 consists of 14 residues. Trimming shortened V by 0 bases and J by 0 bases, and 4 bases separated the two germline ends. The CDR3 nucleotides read TGCGCCAGCAGCTTGGGGGGCTCTGGAAACACCATATATTTT. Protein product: CASSLGGSGNTIYF.

CDR3 sequence reads: CATSDRDRPVLVAFF. CDR3 DNA sequence: TGTGCCACCAGCGACCGGGACAGGCCTGTACTAGTTGCTTTCTTT. The rearrangement joins TRBV15 to TRBJ1-1; TRBD1 agrees at 8 bases. V lost 5 bases, J lost 11 bases, and 16 bases stayed unmatched. Germline lookup yields CDR1 LNHNV and CDR2 YYDKDF (reference sequence). The CDR3 extends over 15 amino acids.

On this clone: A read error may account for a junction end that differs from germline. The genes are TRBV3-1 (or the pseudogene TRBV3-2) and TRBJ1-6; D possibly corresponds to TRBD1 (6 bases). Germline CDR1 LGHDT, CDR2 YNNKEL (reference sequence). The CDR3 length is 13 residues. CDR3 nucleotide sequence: TGTGCCAGCAGCCAAGGAGCACCCGGACAGCCTCAATTT. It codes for CASSQGAPGQPQF.

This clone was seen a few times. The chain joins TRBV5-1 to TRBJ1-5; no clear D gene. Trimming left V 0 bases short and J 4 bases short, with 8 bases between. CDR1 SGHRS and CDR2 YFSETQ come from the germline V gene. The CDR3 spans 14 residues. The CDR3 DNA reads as TGCGCCAGCAGCTTGGGAGGAGAAAATCAGCCCCAGCATTTT. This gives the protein CASSLGGENQPQHF.

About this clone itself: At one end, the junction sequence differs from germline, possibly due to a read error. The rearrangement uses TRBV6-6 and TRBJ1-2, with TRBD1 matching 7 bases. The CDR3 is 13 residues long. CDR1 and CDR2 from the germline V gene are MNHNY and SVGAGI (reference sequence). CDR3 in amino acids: CASNRGDLYGYTF. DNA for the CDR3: TGTGCTAGCAACAGGGGAGATCTATATGGCTACACCTTC.

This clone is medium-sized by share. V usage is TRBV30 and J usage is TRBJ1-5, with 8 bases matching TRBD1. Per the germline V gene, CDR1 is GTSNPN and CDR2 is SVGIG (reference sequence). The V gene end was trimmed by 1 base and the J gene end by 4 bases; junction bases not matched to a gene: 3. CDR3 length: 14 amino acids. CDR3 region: CAWSEGQENQPQHF. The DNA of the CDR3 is TGTGCCTGGAGTGAGGGACAGGAGAATCAGCCCCAGCATTTT. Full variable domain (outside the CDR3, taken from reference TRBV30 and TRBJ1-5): SQTIHQWPATLVQPVGSPLSLECTVEGTSNPNLYWYRQAAGRGLQLLFYSVGIGQISSEVPQNLSASRPQDRQFILSSKKLLLSDSGFYLCAWSEGQENQPQHFGDGTRLSIL.

The CDR3 protein is CASSLSAGVTYGYTF. The CDR3 DNA follows: TGTGCCAGCAGCTTATCGGCAGGGGTTACCTATGGCTACACCTTC. This chain connects TRBV7-9 to TRBJ1-2; tentative D call: TRBD1 (6 bases). CDR3 size: 15 residues. V lost 2 bases and J lost 4, with 14 bases in between. Germline V gives CDR1 SEHNR, CDR2 FQNEAQ (reference sequence).

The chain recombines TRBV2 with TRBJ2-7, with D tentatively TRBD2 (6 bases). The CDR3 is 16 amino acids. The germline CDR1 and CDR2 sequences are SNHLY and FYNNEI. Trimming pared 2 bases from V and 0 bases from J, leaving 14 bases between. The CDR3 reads CASSEPGGTSSYEQYF. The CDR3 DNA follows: TGTGCCAGCAGTGAACCAGGAGGGACTTCCTCCTACGAGCAGTACTTC.

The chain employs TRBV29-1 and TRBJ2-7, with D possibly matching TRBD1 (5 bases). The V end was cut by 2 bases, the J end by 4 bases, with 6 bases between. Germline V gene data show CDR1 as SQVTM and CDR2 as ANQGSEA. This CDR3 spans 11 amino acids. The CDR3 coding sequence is TGCAGCGTTGAACAGGGATACGAGCAGTACTTC. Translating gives CSVEQGYEQYF.

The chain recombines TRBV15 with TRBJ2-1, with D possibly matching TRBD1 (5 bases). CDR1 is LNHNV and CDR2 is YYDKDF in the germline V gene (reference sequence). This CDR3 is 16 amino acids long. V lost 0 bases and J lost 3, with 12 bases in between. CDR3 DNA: TGTGCCACCAGCAGAGATCCCCTAGGGGACTACAATGAGCAGTTCTTC. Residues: CATSRDPLGDYNEQFF.

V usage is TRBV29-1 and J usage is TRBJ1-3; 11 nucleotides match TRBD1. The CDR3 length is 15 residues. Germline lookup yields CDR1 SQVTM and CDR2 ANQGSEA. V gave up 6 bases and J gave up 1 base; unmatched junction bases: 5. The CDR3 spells CSVSGTGGSGNTIYF. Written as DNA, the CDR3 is TGCAGCGTCTCCGGGACAGGGGGTTCTGGAAACACCATATATTTT.

CDR3 sequence reads: CASSSSDLAQYF. The CDR3 DNA reads TGTGCCAGCAGCTCTAGCGATCTCGCGCAGTATTTT. This chain links TRBV9 with TRBJ2-3; the D gene is possibly TRBD2 (6 bases). Trimming pared 4 bases from V and 10 bases from J, leaving 13 bases between. The CDR3 consists of 12 residues. The germline V gene encodes CDR1 SGDLS and CDR2 YYNGEE.

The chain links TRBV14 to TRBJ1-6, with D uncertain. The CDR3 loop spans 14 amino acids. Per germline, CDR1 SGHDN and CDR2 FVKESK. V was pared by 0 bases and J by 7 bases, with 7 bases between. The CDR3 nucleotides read TGTGCCAGCAGCCAAGATTTGGGGAATTCACCCCTCCACTTT. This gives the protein CASSQDLGNSPLHF.